These 5 T cell receptor beta chains originate from one sample sequenced in a study of T cell clonotyping in hematopoietic cell transplantation. The method was immunoSEQ multiplex PCR; TCRdb's version includes in-frame clones alone and lacks a portion of them. Of about 7,200 clones listed, approximately 91% are singletons. The sample here was PBMCs, taken 30 days after allogeneic stem cell transplant. These receptors were taken from a female patient aged 45 to 65 who had an allogeneic stem cell transplant from an unrelated donor, so the T cells may come from the graft donor. Some clones in this sample may be carry-over from other donors' samples.

This clone was counted between two and nine times. The chain uses TRBV2 and TRBJ1-6; D is ambiguous. This CDR3 contains 11 residues. The V end was cut by 7 bases, the J end by 7 bases, with 5 bases between. The germline CDR1 and CDR2 sequences are SNHLY and FYNNEI. CDR3 bases: TGTGCCAGCAATTTGAATTCACCCCTCCACTTT. This gives the protein CASNLNSPLHF.

This chain links TRBV29-1 with TRBJ2-3, with 11 bases that match TRBD2. V shed 1 base, J shed 3 bases, and the junction held 6 bases outside the gene matches. The CDR3 loop spans 16 amino acids. Germline CDR1 reads SQVTM; CDR2 reads ANQGSEA. CDR3 loop: CSVEGEGTSGTDTQYF. CDR3 nucleotide sequence: TGCAGCGTTGAAGGGGAAGGGACTAGCGGAACAGATACGCAGTATTTT.

This clone was counted once. The rearrangement links TRBV4-3 to TRBJ2-1; 9 positions agree with TRBD2. The CDR3 has 16 residues. The germline V gene encodes CDR1 LGHNA and CDR2 YSLEER. V was clipped by 3 bases and J by 6 bases; unmatched bases: 9. In DNA, the CDR3 is TGCGCCAGCAGCCAGCAGACTAGCGGATTCGTCAATGAGCAGTTCTTC. Translated, it gives CASSQQTSGFVNEQFF.

DNA for the CDR3: TGTGCCAGCAGCTTGGGTCCAGTCTCCTACGAGCAGTACTTC. This encodes CASSLGPVSYEQYF. This chain uses TRBV5-4 with TRBJ2-7; no clear D gene. The CDR3 extends over 14 amino acids. V lost 0 bases and J 0 bases, leaving 7 bases between the germline ends. CDR1 and CDR2 (germline): SGHNT, YYREEE (reference sequence).

The chain has TRBV6-5 and TRBJ2-7; 7 bases are shared with TRBD1. From germline, CDR1 is MNHEY and CDR2 SVGAGI. The CDR3 runs to 13 residues. The V segment lost 6 bases and the J segment 6 bases; nucleotides outside the gene matches: 8. The CDR3 loop reads CASRTGHIGEQYF. CDR3 nucleotide sequence: TGTGCCAGCAGGACAGGGCATATAGGCGAGCAGTACTTC.